This TCR beta chain was retrieved from a study of T cells in tumors after PD-1 blockade. Sequenced by immunoSEQ multiplex PCR; TCRdb stores in-frame clones only, minus some. Of 55,000 to 70,000 clones in the sample, just under 80% are singletons; the top ten hold under 15%. This clonotype originated in a human donor with basal cell carcinoma. The sample was PBMCs, taken before anti-PD-1 treatment.

CDR3 coding DNA: TGTGCCAGCAGCGACCGGGACAGGGGGCTAAATACCATATATTTT. Residues: CASSDRDRGLNTIYF. The chain combines TRBV2 with TRBJ1-3, with 12 bases matching TRBD1. The germline V gene has CDR1 SNHLY and CDR2 FYNNEI. CDR3 length: 15 residues. The V and J ends lost 6 bases and 10 bases, in that order; junction bases with no gene match: 10.